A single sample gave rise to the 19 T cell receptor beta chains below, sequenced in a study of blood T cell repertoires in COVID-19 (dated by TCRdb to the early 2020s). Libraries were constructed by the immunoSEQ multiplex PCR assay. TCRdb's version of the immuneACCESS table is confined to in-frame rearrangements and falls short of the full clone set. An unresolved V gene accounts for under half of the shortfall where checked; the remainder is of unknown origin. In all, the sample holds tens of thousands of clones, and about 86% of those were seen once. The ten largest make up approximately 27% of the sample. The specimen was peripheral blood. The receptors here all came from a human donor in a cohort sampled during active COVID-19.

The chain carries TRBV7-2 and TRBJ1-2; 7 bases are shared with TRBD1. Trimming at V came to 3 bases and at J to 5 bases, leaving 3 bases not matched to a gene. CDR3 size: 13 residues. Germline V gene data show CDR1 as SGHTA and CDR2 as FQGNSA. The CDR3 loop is CASSLGQIYGYTF. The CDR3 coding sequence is TGTGCCAGCAGCTTGGGACAGATTTATGGCTACACCTTC.

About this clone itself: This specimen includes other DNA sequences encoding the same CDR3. The CDR3 nucleotides read TGTGCCAGCAGCGTCGGGACTAACTATGGCTACACCTTC. Protein product: CASSVGTNYGYTF. This chain joins TRBV9 and TRBJ1-2; no clear D. The CDR3 covers 13 residues. CDR1 and CDR2 (germline): SGDLS, YYNGEE. Trimming took off 2 bases at V and 0 bases at J, with 5 bases between the two ends.

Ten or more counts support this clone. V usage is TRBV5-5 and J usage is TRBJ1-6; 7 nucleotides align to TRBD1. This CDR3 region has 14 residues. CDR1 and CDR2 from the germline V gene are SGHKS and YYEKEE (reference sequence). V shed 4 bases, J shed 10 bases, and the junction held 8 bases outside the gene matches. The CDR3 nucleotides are TGTGCCAGCAGCGCGAGACAGGGATACTCACCCCTCCACTTT. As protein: CASSARQGYSPLHF.

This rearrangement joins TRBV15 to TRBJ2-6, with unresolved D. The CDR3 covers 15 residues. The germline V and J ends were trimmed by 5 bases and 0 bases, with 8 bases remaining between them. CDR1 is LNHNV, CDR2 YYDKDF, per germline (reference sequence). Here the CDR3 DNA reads TGTGCCACCAGCCCCACCGGCTCTGGGGCCAACGTCCTGACTTTC. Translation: CATSPTGSGANVLTF.

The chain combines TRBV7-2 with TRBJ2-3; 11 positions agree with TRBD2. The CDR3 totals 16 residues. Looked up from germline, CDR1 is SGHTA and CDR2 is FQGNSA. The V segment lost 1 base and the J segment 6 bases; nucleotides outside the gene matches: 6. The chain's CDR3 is CASSLGLAGGRDTQYF. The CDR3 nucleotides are TGTGCCAGCAGCTTAGGGCTAGCGGGGGGCAGGGATACGCAGTATTTT.

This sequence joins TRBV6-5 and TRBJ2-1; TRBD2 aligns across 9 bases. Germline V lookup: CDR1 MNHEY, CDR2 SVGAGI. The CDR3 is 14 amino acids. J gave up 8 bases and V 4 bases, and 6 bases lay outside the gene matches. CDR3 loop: CASSLTSGYDEQFF. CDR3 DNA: TGTGCCAGCAGTTTGACTAGCGGTTACGATGAGCAGTTCTTC.

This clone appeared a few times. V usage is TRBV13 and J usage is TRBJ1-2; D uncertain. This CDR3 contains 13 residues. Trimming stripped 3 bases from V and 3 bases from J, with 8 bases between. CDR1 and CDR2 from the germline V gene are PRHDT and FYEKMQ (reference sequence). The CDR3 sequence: CASSLRADYGYTF. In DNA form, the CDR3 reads TGTGCCAGCAGCTTGAGGGCCGACTATGGCTACACCTTC.

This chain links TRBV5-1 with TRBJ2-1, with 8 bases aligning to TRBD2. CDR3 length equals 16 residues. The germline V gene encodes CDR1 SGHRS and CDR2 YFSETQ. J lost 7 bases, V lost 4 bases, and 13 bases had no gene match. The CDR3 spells CASSRSGGALMNEQFF. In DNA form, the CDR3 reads TGCGCCAGCAGCCGATCCGGGGGGGCCTTAATGAATGAGCAGTTCTTC.

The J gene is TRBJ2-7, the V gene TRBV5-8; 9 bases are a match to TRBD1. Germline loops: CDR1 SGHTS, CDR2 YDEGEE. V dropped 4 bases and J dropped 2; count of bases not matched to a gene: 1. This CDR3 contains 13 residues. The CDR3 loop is CASSRTGAYEQYF. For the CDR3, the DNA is TGTGCCAGCAGCAGGACAGGGGCCTACGAGCAGTACTTC.

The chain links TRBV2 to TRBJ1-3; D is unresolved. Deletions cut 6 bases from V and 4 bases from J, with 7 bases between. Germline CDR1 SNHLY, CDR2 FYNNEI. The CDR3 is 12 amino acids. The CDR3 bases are TGTGCCAGCAGATCACAGGGAAACACCATATATTTT. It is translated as CASRSQGNTIYF.

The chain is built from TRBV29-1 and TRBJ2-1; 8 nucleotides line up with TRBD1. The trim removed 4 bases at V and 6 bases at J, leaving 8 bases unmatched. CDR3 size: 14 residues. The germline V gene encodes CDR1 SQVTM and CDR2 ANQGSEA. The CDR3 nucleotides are TGCAGCGTTGGGGGGACAGGAGTTGGCAATGAGCAGTTCTTC. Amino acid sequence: CSVGGTGVGNEQFF.

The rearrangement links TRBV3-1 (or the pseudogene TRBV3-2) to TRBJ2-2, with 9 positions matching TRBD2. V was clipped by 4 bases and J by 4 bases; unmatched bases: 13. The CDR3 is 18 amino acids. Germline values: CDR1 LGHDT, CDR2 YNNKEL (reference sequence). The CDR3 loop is CASSRPSGGGASTGELFF. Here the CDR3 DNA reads TGTGCCAGCAGCCGTCCCTCTGGCGGGGGGGCCAGCACCGGGGAGCTGTTTTTT.

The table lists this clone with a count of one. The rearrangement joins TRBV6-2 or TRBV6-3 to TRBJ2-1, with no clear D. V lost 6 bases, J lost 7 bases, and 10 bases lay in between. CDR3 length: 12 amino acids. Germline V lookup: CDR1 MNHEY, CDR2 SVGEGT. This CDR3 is CASSLRWNEQFF. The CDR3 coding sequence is TGTGCCAGCAGCCTCAGATGGAATGAGCAGTTCTTC.

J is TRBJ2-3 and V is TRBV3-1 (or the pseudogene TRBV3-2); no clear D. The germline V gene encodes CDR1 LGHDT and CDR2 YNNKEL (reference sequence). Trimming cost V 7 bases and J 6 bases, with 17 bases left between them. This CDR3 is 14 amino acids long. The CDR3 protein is CASTQMLSGDTQYF. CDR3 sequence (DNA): TGTGCCAGCACCCAGATGTTATCCGGGGATACGCAGTATTTT.

This CDR3 is CASSLGQGGGSEQFF. The CDR3 DNA reads TGCGCCAGCAGCTTGGGACAGGGGGGCGGGAGTGAGCAGTTCTTC. This rearrangement joins TRBV5-1 to TRBJ2-1, with 9 bases that match TRBD1. This CDR3 has 15 amino acids. Germline loops: CDR1 SGHRS, CDR2 YFSETQ. Trimming took 0 bases from V and 9 from J; bases not matched to a gene: 7.

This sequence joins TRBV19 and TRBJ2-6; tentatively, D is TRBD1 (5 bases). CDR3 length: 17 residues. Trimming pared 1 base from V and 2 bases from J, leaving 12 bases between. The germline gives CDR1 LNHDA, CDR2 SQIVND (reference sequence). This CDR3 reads CASSIGTSGTGANVLTF. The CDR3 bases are TGTGCCAGTAGTATAGGGACCTCAGGGACTGGGGCCAACGTCCTGACTTTC.

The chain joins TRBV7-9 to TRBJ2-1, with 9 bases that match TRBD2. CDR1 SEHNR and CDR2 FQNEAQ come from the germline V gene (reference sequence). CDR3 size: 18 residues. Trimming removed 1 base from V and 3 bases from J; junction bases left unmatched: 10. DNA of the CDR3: TGTGCCAGCAGCTTAGTGGCTGCACTAGCGGGCCTCTACAATGAGCAGTTCTTC. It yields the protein CASSLVAALAGLYNEQFF.

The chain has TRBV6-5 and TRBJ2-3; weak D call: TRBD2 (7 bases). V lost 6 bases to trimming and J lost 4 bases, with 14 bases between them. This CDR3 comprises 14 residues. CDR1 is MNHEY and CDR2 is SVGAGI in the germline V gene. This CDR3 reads CASREGGSADTQYF. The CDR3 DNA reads TGTGCCAGCAGGGAGGGGGGGTCCGCAGATACGCAGTATTTT.

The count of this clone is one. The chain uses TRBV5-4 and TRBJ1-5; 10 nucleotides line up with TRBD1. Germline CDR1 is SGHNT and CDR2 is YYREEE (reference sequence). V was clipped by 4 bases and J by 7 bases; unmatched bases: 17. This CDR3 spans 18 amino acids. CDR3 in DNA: TGTGCCAGCAGCCAACTGGGGAGGACAGGGGGTAGGGGGCAGCCCCAGCATTTT. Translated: CASSQLGRTGGRGQPQHF.